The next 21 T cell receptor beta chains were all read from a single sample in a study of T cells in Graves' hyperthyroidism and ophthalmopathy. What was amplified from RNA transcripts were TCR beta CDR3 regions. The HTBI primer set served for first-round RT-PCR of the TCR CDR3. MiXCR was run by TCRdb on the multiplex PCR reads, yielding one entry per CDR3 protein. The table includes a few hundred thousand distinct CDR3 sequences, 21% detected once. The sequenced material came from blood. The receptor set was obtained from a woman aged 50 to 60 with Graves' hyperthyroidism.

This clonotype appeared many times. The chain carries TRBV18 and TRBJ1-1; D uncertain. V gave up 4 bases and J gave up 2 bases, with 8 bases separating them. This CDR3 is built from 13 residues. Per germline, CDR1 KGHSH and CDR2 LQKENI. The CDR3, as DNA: TGTGCCAGCTCACTACGGTACAACACTGAAGCTTTCTTT. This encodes CASSLRYNTEAFF.

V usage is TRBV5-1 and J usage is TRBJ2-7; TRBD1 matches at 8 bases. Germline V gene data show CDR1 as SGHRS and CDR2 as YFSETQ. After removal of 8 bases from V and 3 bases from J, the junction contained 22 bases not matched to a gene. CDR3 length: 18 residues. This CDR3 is CASSRPFGTGSTYYEQYF. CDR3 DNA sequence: TGCGCCAGTTCGCGCCCTTTCGGGACAGGCAGTACCTACTACGAGCAGTACTTC.

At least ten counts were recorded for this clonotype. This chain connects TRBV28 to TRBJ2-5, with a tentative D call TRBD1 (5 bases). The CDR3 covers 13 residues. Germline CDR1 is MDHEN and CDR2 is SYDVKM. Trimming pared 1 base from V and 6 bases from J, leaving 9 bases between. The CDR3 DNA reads TGTGCCAGCAGTTTATCGCCAGGGAAGACCCAGTACTTC. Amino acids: CASSLSPGKTQYF.

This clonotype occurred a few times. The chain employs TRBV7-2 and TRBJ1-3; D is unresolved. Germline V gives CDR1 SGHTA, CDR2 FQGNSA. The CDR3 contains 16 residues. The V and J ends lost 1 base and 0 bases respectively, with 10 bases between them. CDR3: CASSLGARLSGNTIYF. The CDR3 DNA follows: TGTGCCAGCAGCTTAGGCGCCCGGCTCTCTGGAAACACCATATATTTT.

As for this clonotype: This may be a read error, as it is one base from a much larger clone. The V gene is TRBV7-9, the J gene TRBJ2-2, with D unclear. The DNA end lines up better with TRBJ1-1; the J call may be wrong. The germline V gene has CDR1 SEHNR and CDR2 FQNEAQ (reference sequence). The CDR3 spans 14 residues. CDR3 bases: TGTGCCAGCAGCCCCCATATGGAGGCCACTGGAGCTTTCTTT. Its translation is CASSPHMEATGAFF.

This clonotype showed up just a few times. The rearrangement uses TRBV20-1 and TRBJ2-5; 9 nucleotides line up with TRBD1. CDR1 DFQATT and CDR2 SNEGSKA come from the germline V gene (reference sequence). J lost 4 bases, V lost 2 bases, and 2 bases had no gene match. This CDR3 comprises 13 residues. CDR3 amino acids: CSARWTGVETQYF. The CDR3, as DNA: TGCAGTGCTAGATGGACAGGGGTAGAGACCCAGTACTTC.

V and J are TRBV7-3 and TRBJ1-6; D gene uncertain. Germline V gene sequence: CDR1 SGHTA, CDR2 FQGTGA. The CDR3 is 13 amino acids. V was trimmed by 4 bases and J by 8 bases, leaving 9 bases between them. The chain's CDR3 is CASSSPQDSPLHF. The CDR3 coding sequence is TGTGCCAGCAGCTCACCCCAAGATTCACCCCTCCACTTT.

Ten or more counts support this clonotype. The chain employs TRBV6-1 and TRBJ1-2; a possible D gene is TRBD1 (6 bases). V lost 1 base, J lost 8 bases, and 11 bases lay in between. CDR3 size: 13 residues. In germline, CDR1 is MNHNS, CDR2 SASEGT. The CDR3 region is CASSEVAGGGYTF. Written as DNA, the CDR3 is TGTGCCAGCAGTGAAGTGGCCGGGGGCGGCTACACCTTC.

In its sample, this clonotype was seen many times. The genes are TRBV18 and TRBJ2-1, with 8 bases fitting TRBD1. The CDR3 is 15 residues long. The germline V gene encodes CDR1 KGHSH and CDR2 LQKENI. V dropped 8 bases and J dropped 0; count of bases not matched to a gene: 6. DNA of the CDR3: TGTGCCAGCGCCCAGGGGGCTAGCTCCTACAATGAGCAGTTCTTC. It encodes CASAQGASSYNEQFF. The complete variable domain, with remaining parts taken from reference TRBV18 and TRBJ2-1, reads NAGVMQNPRHLVRRRGQEARLRCSPMKGHSHVYWYRQLPEEGLKFMVYLQKENIIDESGMPKERFSAEFPKEGPSILRIQQVVRGDSAAYFCASAQGASSYNEQFFGPGTRLTVL.

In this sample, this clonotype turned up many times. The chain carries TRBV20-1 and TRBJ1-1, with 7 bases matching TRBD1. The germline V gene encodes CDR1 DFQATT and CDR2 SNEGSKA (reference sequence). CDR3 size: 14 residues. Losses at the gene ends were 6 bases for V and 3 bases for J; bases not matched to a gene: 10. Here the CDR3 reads CSATEGARYTEAFF. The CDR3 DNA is TGCAGTGCCACGGAGGGGGCGCGGTACACTGAAGCTTTCTTT.

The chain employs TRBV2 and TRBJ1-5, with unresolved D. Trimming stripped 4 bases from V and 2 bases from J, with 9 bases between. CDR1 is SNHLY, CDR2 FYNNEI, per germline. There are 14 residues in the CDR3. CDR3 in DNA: TGTGCCAGCAGTGGTGGTTATGGCAATCAGCCCCAGCATTTT. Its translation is CASSGGYGNQPQHF.

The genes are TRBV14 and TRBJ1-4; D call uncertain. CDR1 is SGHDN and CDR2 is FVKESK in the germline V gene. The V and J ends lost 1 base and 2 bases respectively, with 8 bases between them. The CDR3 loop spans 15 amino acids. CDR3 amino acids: CASSQGGVTNEKLFF. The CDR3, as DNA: TGTGCCAGCAGCCAAGGTGGTGTGACTAATGAAAAACTGTTTTTT.

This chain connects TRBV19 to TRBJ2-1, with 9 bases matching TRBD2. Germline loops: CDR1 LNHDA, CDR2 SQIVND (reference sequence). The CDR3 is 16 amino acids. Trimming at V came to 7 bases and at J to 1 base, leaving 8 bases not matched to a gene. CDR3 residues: CASKSGLAASYNEQFF. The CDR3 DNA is TGTGCCAGTAAGTCGGGACTAGCTGCGTCCTACAATGAGCAGTTCTTC.

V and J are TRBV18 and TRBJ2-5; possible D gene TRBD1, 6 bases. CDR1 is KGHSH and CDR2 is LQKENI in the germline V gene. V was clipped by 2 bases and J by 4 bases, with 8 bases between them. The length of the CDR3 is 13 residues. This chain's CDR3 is CASSPGQRETQYF. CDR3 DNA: TGTGCCAGCTCACCAGGACAGAGAGAGACCCAGTACTTC.

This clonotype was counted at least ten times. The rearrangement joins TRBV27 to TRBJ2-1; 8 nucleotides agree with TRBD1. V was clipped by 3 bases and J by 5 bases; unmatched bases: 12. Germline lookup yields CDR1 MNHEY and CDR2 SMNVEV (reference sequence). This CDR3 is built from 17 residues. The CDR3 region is CASSFLDRGQAHNEQFF. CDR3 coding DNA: TGTGCCAGCAGTTTCCTCGATCGGGGACAGGCTCACAATGAGCAGTTCTTC.

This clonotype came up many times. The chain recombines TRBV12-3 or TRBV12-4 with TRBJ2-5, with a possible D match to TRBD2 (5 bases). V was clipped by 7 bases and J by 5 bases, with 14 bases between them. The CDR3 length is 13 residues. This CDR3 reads CASKILGAETQYF. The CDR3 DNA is TGTGCCAGCAAAATACTGGGAGCGGAGACCCAGTACTTC.

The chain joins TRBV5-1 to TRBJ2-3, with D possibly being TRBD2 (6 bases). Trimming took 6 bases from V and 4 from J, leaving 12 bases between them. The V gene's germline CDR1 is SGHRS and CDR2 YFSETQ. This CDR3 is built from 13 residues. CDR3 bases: TGCGCCAGCAACGACGGGACTTCAGATACGCAGTATTTT. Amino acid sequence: CASNDGTSDTQYF. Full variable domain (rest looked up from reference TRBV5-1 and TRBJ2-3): KAGVTQTPRYLIKTRGQQVTLSCSPISGHRSVSWYQQTPGQGLQFLFEYFSETQRNKGNFPGRFSGRQFSNSRSEMNVSTLELGDSALYLCASNDGTSDTQYFGPGTRLTVL.

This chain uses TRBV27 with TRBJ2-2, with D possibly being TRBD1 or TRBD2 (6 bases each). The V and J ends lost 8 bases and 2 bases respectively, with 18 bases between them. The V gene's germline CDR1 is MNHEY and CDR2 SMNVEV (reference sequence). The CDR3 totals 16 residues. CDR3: CASRGGGRPNTGELFF. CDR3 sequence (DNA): TGTGCCAGCCGAGGTGGGGGGCGTCCAAACACCGGGGAGCTGTTTTTT.

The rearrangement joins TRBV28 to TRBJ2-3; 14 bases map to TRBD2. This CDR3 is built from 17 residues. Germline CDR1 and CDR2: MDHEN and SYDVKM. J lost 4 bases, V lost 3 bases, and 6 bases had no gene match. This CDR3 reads CASSFGLAGGLPDTQYF. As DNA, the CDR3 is TGTGCCAGCAGTTTCGGACTAGCGGGAGGATTGCCAGATACGCAGTATTTT.

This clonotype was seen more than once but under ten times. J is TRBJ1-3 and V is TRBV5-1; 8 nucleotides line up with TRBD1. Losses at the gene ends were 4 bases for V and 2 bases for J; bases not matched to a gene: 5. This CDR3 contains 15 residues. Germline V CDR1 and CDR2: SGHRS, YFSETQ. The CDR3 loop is CASSAMTGAGNTIYF. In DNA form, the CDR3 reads TGCGCCAGCAGCGCCATGACAGGGGCTGGAAACACCATATATTTT.

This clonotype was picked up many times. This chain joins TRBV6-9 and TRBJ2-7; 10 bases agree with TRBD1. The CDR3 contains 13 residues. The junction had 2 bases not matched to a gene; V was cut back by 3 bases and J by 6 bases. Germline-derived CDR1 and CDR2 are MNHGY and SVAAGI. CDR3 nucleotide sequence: TGTGCCAGCAGTTACGACAGGGGGCTCGAGCAGTACTTC. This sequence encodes CASSYDRGLEQYF.